One sample yielded the 29 T cell receptor beta chains listed below, sequenced in a study of regulatory dendritic cells for organ transplantation. Allogeneic regulatory or mature dendritic cells were co-cultured for less than six days with CFSE-labeled sorted T cells at 1:10. No antigen has been identified for these receptors. TCRdb's copy holds only in-frame clones and misses some; the assay was immunoSEQ multiplex PCR. The data contain roughly 20,000 clones, roughly 88% of them singletons. Material for sequencing was naive CD4+ T cells from blood cultured with regulatory dendritic cells. Subset meaning: CD45RA+ naive T cells. All receptors come from a human donor in good health.

The V call is TRBV4-1, the J call TRBJ2-1, with TRBD1 matching 10 bases. Germline-derived CDR1 and CDR2 are MGHRA and YSYEKL. The ends lost 0 bases at V and 4 bases at J; junction bases unmatched: 0. CDR3 length: 15 residues. The CDR3 DNA is TGCGCCAGCAGCCAAGAGGACAGGGGGTACAATGAGCAGTTCTTC. The encoded protein is CASSQEDRGYNEQFF.

The chain links TRBV6-5 to TRBJ1-2, with D perhaps matching TRBD1 (5 bases). Germline CDR1 MNHEY, CDR2 SVGAGI. The CDR3 runs 12 residues. Trimming cost V 10 bases and J 7 bases, with 16 bases left between them. DNA for the CDR3: TGTGCCATAAGGGGTATCCCGGCTGGCTACACCTTC. This sequence encodes CAIRGIPAGYTF.

The genes are TRBV6-1 and TRBJ2-2; no reliable D call. The CDR3 has 14 residues. The germline V gene encodes CDR1 MNHNS and CDR2 SASEGT. Trimming took off 1 base at V and 4 bases at J, with 7 bases between the two ends. The CDR3 protein is CASSEVPATGELFF. The CDR3 DNA is TGTGCCAGCAGTGAAGTACCGGCCACCGGGGAGCTGTTTTTT.

The rearrangement links TRBV6-6 to TRBJ1-3; 9 bases line up with TRBD1. The CDR3 is 14 residues long. Germline CDR1 MNHNY, CDR2 SVGAGI (reference sequence). The V gene end was trimmed by 6 bases and the J gene end by 0 bases; junction bases not matched to a gene: 0. CDR3 sequence reads: CASRTGGSGNTIYF. The CDR3, as DNA: TGTGCCAGCAGGACAGGGGGCTCTGGAAACACCATATATTTT.

The chain couples TRBV11-3 to TRBJ2-5; 9 nucleotides match TRBD2. Matching the DNA end better, TRBJ2-7 makes the J call doubtful. Germline lookup yields CDR1 SGHNT and CDR2 YENEEA. CDR3 size: 14 residues. The CDR3 DNA follows: TGTGCCAGCAGCCCGGGACTAGCCTCTGTCGAGCAGTACTTC. It specifies CASSPGLASVEQYF.

The chain recombines TRBV10-1 with TRBJ2-1; 14 bases agree with TRBD2. CDR3 length: 17 amino acids. CDR1 WNHNN and CDR2 SYGVQD come from the germline V gene (reference sequence). Trimming took 5 bases from V and 3 from J; bases not matched to a gene: 6. The DNA for the CDR3 is TGCGCCAGCAGTTCGGGACTAGCGGGAGCGGACTACAATGAGCAGTTCTTC. It specifies CASSSGLAGADYNEQFF.

V gene TRBV28 combines with J gene TRBJ1-2; D gene ambiguous. The CDR3 is 16 residues long. Per germline, CDR1 MDHEN and CDR2 SYDVKM. V was trimmed by 7 bases and J by 3 bases, leaving 21 bases between them. The CDR3 here is CASTPGFAGMDYGYTF. CDR3 nucleotides: TGTGCCAGCACCCCGGGATTTGCGGGTATGGACTATGGCTACACCTTC.

In this sample, this clone turned up a few times. V and J are TRBV7-6 and TRBJ1-6; perhaps TRBD1 as D (6 bases). Trimming stripped 5 bases from V and 7 bases from J, with 15 bases between. The CDR3 has 15 residues. Per germline, CDR1 SGHVS and CDR2 FNYEAQ. This chain's CDR3 is CASSATDSRNSPLHF. The CDR3 DNA is TGTGCCAGCAGCGCTACGGACAGCAGAAATTCACCCCTCCACTTT.

V gene TRBV15 combines with J gene TRBJ2-1; tentatively, D is TRBD1 or TRBD2 (5 bases each). CDR1 and CDR2 (germline): LNHNV, YYDKDF (reference sequence). Trimming shortened V by 0 bases and J by 5 bases, and 8 bases separated the two germline ends. This CDR3 region has 14 residues. CDR3 region: CATSRDLGDNEQFF. CDR3 coding DNA: TGTGCCACCAGCAGAGATTTGGGGGACAATGAGCAGTTCTTC.

The chain combines TRBV5-8 with TRBJ2-7, with 10 nucleotides matching TRBD2. Looked up from germline, CDR1 is SGHTS and CDR2 is YDEGEE. V shed 1 base and J 3 bases; nucleotides not matched to a gene: 4. CDR3 length: 15 residues. The CDR3 is CASSLFPSGSYEQYF. The DNA of the CDR3 is TGTGCCAGCAGCTTGTTCCCTAGCGGGAGCTACGAGCAGTACTTC.

This clone was seen more than once but under ten times. The chain combines TRBV5-1 with TRBJ1-1, with D unclear. The CDR3 totals 15 residues. The V gene's germline CDR1 is SGHRS and CDR2 YFSETQ. Trimming cost V 4 bases and J 3 bases, with 16 bases left between them. CDR3 in amino acids: CASSGTNLRDTEAFF. The CDR3 nucleotides read TGCGCCAGCAGCGGAACGAACCTCCGGGACACTGAAGCTTTCTTT.

The rearrangement joins TRBV10-3 to TRBJ2-3; D is unclear. From germline, CDR1 is ENHRY and CDR2 SYGVKD. This CDR3 region has 13 residues. The germline V and J ends were trimmed by 2 bases and 2 bases, with 5 bases remaining between them. The CDR3 DNA is TGTGCCATCAGTGAGCTAAACACAGATACGCAGTATTTT. As protein: CAISELNTDTQYF.

V usage is TRBV29-1 and J usage is TRBJ2-5, with D hard to call. CDR1 SQVTM and CDR2 ANQGSEA come from the germline V gene. There are 13 residues in the CDR3. Trimming removed 2 bases from V and 2 bases from J, with 9 bases in between. CDR3 loop: CSVENGQQETQYF. The CDR3 nucleotides read TGCAGCGTTGAAAACGGGCAACAAGAGACCCAGTACTTC.

The chain links TRBV5-1 to TRBJ2-1, with 12 bases aligning to TRBD1. The CDR3 runs 18 residues. Trimming cost V 3 bases and J 9 bases; bases outside gene matches: 16. Looked up from germline, CDR1 is SGHRS and CDR2 is YFSETQ. Here the CDR3 DNA reads TGCGCCAGCAGCTACCAAATTACCCGGGACAGGGGGCGAACTGAGCAGTTCTTC. Residues: CASSYQITRDRGRTEQFF.

This clone has a handful of counts. This chain joins TRBV5-1 and TRBJ1-5; D is ambiguous. Germline CDR1 is SGHRS and CDR2 is YFSETQ. This CDR3 spans 15 amino acids. The V end lost 0 bases, the J end lost 2 bases, and 9 bases lay between the germline ends. CDR3 loop: CASSLEWGGNQPQHF. CDR3 sequence (DNA): TGCGCCAGCAGCTTGGAGTGGGGTGGCAATCAGCCCCAGCATTTT.

This clone turned up a few times. V gene TRBV11-2 combines with J gene TRBJ1-5; D unresolved. The CDR3 length is 14 residues. V lost 4 bases and J lost 3, with 10 bases in between. The germline V gene has CDR1 SGHAT and CDR2 FQNNGV. For the CDR3, the DNA is TGTGCCAGCAGCTCCTTCCCGTCCAATCAGCCCCAGCATTTT. Translated, it gives CASSSFPSNQPQHF.

The chain has TRBV7-2 and TRBJ1-5; a possible D gene is TRBD1 (6 bases). CDR3 size: 14 residues. Trimming removed 5 bases from V and 4 bases from J, with 12 bases in between. The germline gives CDR1 SGHTA, CDR2 FQGNSA. The CDR3 DNA is TGTGCCAGCAGCCCCCTAGGGGGTAATCAGCCCCAGCATTTT. Encoded protein: CASSPLGGNQPQHF.

The V and J genes are TRBV6-6 and TRBJ2-7; 8 positions match TRBD2. The CDR3 consists of 13 residues. V trimming: 10 bases; J trimming: 5 bases; junction bases outside the gene matches: 10. Germline V gene data show CDR1 as MNHNY and CDR2 as SVGAGI (reference sequence). CDR3 loop: CATILAGKHEQYF. CDR3 bases: TGTGCCACCATCCTAGCGGGCAAACACGAGCAGTACTTC.

V usage is TRBV6-5 and J usage is TRBJ1-5, with 8 nucleotides matching TRBD1. The trim removed 10 bases at V and 4 bases at J, leaving 9 bases unmatched. This CDR3 region has 14 residues. CDR1 MNHEY and CDR2 SVGAGI come from the germline V gene. Written as DNA, the CDR3 is TGTGCCACCCGTACAGGGGGAAGAAATCAGCCCCAGCATTTT. Residues: CATRTGGRNQPQHF.

The rearrangement joins TRBV10-2 to TRBJ2-7, with 7 bases lining up with TRBD2. This CDR3 is built from 18 residues. V shed 5 bases, J shed 0 bases, and the junction held 16 bases outside the gene matches. Germline-derived CDR1 and CDR2 are WSHSY and SAAADI. CDR3 loop: CASSNLLREARSSYEQYF. CDR3 nucleotide sequence: TGCGCCAGCAGTAACTTACTCCGGGAGGCTCGAAGCTCCTACGAGCAGTACTTC.

In its sample, this clone was seen once. The J gene is TRBJ1-2, the V gene TRBV11-2, with D uncertain. V was trimmed by 5 bases and J by 0 bases, leaving 19 bases between them. Germline V gives CDR1 SGHAT, CDR2 FQNNGV. This CDR3 is 17 amino acids long. CDR3 coding DNA: TGTGCCAGCAGCGGGAGGAGCCACAGTTTAGCTAACTATGGCTACACCTTC. Residues: CASSGRSHSLANYGYTF.

The rearrangement links TRBV30 to TRBJ2-1; D is perhaps TRBD2 (6 bases). V gave up 5 bases and J gave up 3 bases, with 11 bases separating them. This CDR3 spans 13 amino acids. Germline loops: CDR1 GTSNPN, CDR2 SVGIG (reference sequence). CDR3 in DNA: TGTGCCTGGGGAAAGGAGGGCTACAATGAGCAGTTCTTC. Its protein is CAWGKEGYNEQFF.

This clone was seen a few times. This chain joins TRBV18 and TRBJ2-7; a weak D match, TRBD1 (5 bases). V lost 3 bases and J 7 bases, leaving 22 bases between the germline ends. Germline CDR1 is KGHSH and CDR2 is LQKENI. This CDR3 has 16 residues. DNA of the CDR3: TGTGCCAGCTCACCGTTTAGTTATGCAGGGTCGCAAGAGCAGTACTTC. Translating it yields CASSPFSYAGSQEQYF. Combining the CDR3 with reference TRBV18 and TRBJ2-7 gives the whole variable domain NAGVMQNPRHLVRRRGQEARLRCSPMKGHSHVYWYRQLPEEGLKFMVYLQKENIIDESGMPKERFSAEFPKEGPSILRIQQVVRGDSAAYFCASSPFSYAGSQEQYFGPGTRLTVT.

This clone showed up just a few times. J is TRBJ2-5 and V is TRBV29-1; D remains ambiguous. The CDR3 consists of 12 residues. Germline CDR1 is SQVTM and CDR2 is ANQGSEA. The ends were cut back, 3 bases at V and 7 bases at J, with 12 bases in the middle. The CDR3 DNA follows: TGCAGCGTTGACGGACGGCTGGGGACCCAGTACTTC. It is translated as CSVDGRLGTQYF.

In its sample, this clone was seen once. The chain has TRBV7-9 and TRBJ2-3; TRBD1 might be the D (6 bases). CDR1 and CDR2 (germline): SEHNR, FQNEAQ (reference sequence). The CDR3 is made up of 18 amino acids. Trimming took 5 bases from V and 1 from J, leaving 22 bases between them. CDR3 loop: CASSHPFQGPLGTDTQYF. The CDR3 coding sequence is TGTGCCAGCAGCCATCCCTTCCAGGGGCCCTTGGGCACAGATACGCAGTATTTT.

The J gene is TRBJ2-1, the V gene TRBV25-1, with unresolved D. CDR3 size: 11 residues. V was clipped by 5 bases and J by 6 bases, with 5 bases between them. Germline values: CDR1 MGHDK, CDR2 SYGVNS. CDR3 DNA sequence: TGTGCCAGCAGTCATCCCAATGAGCAGTTCTTC. Its translation: CASSHPNEQFF.

This sequence joins TRBV9 and TRBJ1-5; D may be TRBD1 (6 bases). V was trimmed by 2 bases and J by 7 bases, leaving 13 bases between them. This CDR3 spans 14 amino acids. Germline V CDR1 and CDR2: SGDLS, YYNGEE. CDR3 nucleotides: TGTGCCAGCAGCGTGGGGGCAGGGGTCCAGCCCCAGCATTTT. As protein: CASSVGAGVQPQHF.

The chain employs TRBV27 and TRBJ2-7; 11 bases are shared with TRBD1. In germline, CDR1 is MNHEY, CDR2 SMNVEV (reference sequence). J lost 4 bases, V lost 3 bases, and 5 bases had no gene match. CDR3 size: 15 residues. This chain's CDR3 is CASSLGTGGLYEQYF. The CDR3 bases are TGTGCCAGCAGTTTGGGGACAGGGGGACTGTACGAGCAGTACTTC.

This chain uses TRBV9 with TRBJ2-1, with a weak D call TRBD2 (5 bases). The V end lost 3 bases, the J end lost 7 bases, and 11 bases lay between the germline ends. The CDR3 is 13 amino acids. Germline V lookup: CDR1 SGDLS, CDR2 YYNGEE. The CDR3 DNA is TGTGCCAGCAGCGCCAACACTAGGAATGAGCAGTTCTTC. This encodes CASSANTRNEQFF.